Following are 5 T cell receptor beta chains from one sample sequenced in a study of cytomegalovirus exposure and HLA in healthy donors. Primers: 60 Vbeta forward and 13 Jbeta reverse. TCRdb's table, derived via immunoSEQ multiplex PCR, lists solely in-frame clones and lacks some. The sample gives more than 15,000 clones, approximately 70% of which show up once; 3.7% is in the top ten. Sequenced material: PBMCs. Source of these receptors: a young man in good health and CMV-seronegative.

The genes are TRBV14 and TRBJ1-2; TRBD1 might be the D (5 bases). The CDR3 contains 14 residues. Between the trimmed V and J ends, which lost 4 bases and 4 bases, there was a span of 13 bases. Germline-derived CDR1 and CDR2 are SGHDN and FVKESK. The CDR3 sequence: CASSPDAGSYGYTF. For the CDR3, the DNA is TGTGCCAGCAGCCCTGACGCAGGGTCCTATGGCTACACCTTC. Full variable domain (rest looked up from reference TRBV14 and TRBJ1-2): EAGVTQFPSHSVIEKGQTVTLRCDPISGHDNLYWYRRVMGKEIKFLLHFVKESKQDESGMPNNRFLAERTGGTYSTLKVQPAELEDSGVYFCASSPDAGSYGYTFGSGTRLTVV.

This clone was counted between two and nine times. The rearrangement joins TRBV30 to TRBJ1-6; tentative D call: TRBD1 (5 bases). This CDR3 is 14 amino acids long. The germline V gene encodes CDR1 GTSNPN and CDR2 SVGIG (reference sequence). Trimming shortened V by 3 bases and J by 12 bases, and 18 bases separated the two germline ends. CDR3 protein: CAWRRGKMNLPLHF. The CDR3 DNA reads as TGTGCCTGGAGACGGGGGAAGATGAATCTACCCCTCCACTTT.

The rearrangement joins TRBV19 to TRBJ1-1; TRBD1 aligns across 9 bases. The CDR3 loop spans 13 amino acids. V trimming: 7 bases; J trimming: 5 bases; junction bases outside the gene matches: 5. Germline V gene data show CDR1 as LNHDA and CDR2 as SQIVND (reference sequence). The DNA for the CDR3 is TGTGCCAGTAACAGACAGGGGGTTACTGAAGCTTTCTTT. This gives the protein CASNRQGVTEAFF.

The chain is built from TRBV7-3 and TRBJ1-5, with D hard to call. Trimming pared 3 bases from V and 3 bases from J, leaving 6 bases between. The germline V gene encodes CDR1 SGHTA and CDR2 FQGTGA. The CDR3 is 13 residues long. CDR3 DNA sequence: TGTGCCAGCAGCTTCAGGTTCAATCAGCCCCAGCATTTT. Its protein is CASSFRFNQPQHF. Drawing the rest from reference TRBV7-3 and TRBJ1-5, the complete variable domain is GAGVSQTPSNKVTEKGKYVELRCDPISGHTALYWYRQSLGQGPEFLIYFQGTGAADDSGLPNDRFFAVRPEGSVSTLKIQRTERGDSAVYLCASSFRFNQPQHFGDGTRLSIL.

This clone was seen a handful of times. DNA of the CDR3: TGCGCCAGCAGCTTGTCAGGGTATCAGCCCCAGCATTTT. It translates to CASSLSGYQPQHF. The rearrangement uses TRBV5-1 and TRBJ1-5; D may be TRBD1 (5 bases). The CDR3 spans 13 residues. Per germline, CDR1 SGHRS and CDR2 YFSETQ. V was pared by 1 base and J by 5 bases, with 7 bases between.